This T cell receptor beta chain was found in a study of T cells in Graves' hyperthyroidism and ophthalmopathy. Patients having uncontrolled infection, another autoimmune disease, pregnancy or lactation were not included. TCR beta CDR3 regions were amplified from RNA. TCR CDR3 underwent first-round RT-PCR with the HTBI primer set. TCRdb reanalysed the multiplex PCR reads using MiXCR and keeps one entry per CDR3 protein. The repertoire has 100,000 to 130,000 distinct CDR3 sequences, 15% to 20% of them found once; the top ten carry about 45%. This clonotype appeared many times. Its target is not known. Overall study findings and caveats: In the blood, most expanded thyroid clonotypes above 0.001 appeared as well. Researchers report that a 13 V-J model separated ophthalmopathy from stable hyperthyroidism. Ophthalmopathy was identified by the model a median approximately 6.9 months ahead of onset.

Source material: blood. This receptor was obtained from a woman aged 45-65 years with Graves' hyperthyroidism.

In DNA, the CDR3 is TGTGCCAGCAGTCGAAGTGGGGGCGAGGAGACCCAGTACTTC. This gives the protein CASSRSGGEETQYF. The gene calls are TRBV27 and TRBJ2-5; maybe TRBD1 (6 bases). CDR3 length equals 14 residues. CDR1 is MNHEY, CDR2 SMNVEV, per germline (reference sequence). Trimming shortened V by 5 bases and J by 5 bases, and 15 bases separated the two germline ends.